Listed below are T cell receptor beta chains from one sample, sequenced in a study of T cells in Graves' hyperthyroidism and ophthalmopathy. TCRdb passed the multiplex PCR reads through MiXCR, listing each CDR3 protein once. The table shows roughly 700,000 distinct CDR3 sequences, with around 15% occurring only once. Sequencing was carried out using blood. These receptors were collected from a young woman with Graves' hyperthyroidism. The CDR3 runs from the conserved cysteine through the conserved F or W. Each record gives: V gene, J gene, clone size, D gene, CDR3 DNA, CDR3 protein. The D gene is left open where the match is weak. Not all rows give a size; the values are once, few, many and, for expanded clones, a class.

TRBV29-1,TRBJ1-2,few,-,TGCAGCGTCAAAGGGGAAGAGGGCTACACCTTC,CSVKGEEGYTF
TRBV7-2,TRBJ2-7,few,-,TGTGCCAGCAGCTTAGAGGGCGGGATCTGCGAGCAGTACTTC,CASSLEGGICEQYF
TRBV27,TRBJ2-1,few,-,TGTGCCAGCAGTTTAAGACCCCCCGGCTACAATGAGCAGTTCTTC,CASSLRPPGYNEQFF
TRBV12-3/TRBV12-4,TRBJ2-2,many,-,TGTGCCAGCAGTTCTACGGGTAACCGGCTGGCGAACACCGGGGAGCTGTTTTTT,CASSSTGNRLANTGELFF
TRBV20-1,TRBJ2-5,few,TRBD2,TGCAGTGCTAGAGGGCAGGCTAGCGGGATTGCTATACAAGAGACCCAGTACTTC,CSARGQASGIAIQETQYF
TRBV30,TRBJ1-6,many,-,TGTGCCTGGAGAAAATTAACCCGGACACCCCTCCACTTT,CAWRKLTRTPLHF
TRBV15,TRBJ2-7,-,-,TGTGCCACCAGCAGGCACCCGGGACTGACCGCCTACGAGCAGTACTTC,CATSRHPGLTAYEQYF
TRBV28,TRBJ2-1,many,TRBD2,TGTGCCAGCAGTTTGCAGCTAGCGGAGTCCTACAATGAGCAGTTCTTC,CASSLQLAESYNEQFF
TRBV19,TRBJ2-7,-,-,TGTGCCAGTAGTATCGGAGCGGGTGGGGCTTACGAGCAGTACTTC,CASSIGAGGAYEQYF
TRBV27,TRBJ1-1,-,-,TGTGCCAGCAGCCCCCGTGGGGGGACCACTGAAGCTTTCTTT,CASSPRGGTTEAFF
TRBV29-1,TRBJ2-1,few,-,TGCAGCGTTGTACTTCCTTACAATGAGCAGTTCTTC,CSVVLPYNEQFF
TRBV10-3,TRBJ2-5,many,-,TGTGCCATCAGATCGGTGACAGACCAAGAGACCCAGTACTTC,CAIRSVTDQETQYF
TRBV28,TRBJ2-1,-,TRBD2,TGTGCCAGCAGTACTAGCGGGAGAGGAACCTACAATGAGCAGTTCTTC,CASSTSGRGTYNEQFF
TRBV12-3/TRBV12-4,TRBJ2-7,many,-,TGTGCCAGCAGTTTCGTGGGGGCGCGCGAGCAGTACTTC,CASSFVGAREQYF
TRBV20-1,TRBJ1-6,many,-,TGCAGTGCCGACTCTATAGGAAACTCACCCCTCCACTTT,CSADSIGNSPLHF
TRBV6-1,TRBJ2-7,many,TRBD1,TGTGCCAGCAGTGGTCCGGGACAGGGTCTCTACGAGCAGTACTTC,CASSGPGQGLYEQYF
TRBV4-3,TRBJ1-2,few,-,TGCGCCAGCAGCCATTCCTCCCCGCGGCAGTATGGCTACACCTTC,CASSHSSPRQYGYTF
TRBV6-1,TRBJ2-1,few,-,TGTGCCAGCAGTTATGGCAGGGGGGTGGGTGAGCAGTTCTTC,CASSYGRGVGEQFF
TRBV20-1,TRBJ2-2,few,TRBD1,TGCAGTGTCGCCGGGACAGAGAACACCGGGGAGCTGTTTTTT,CSVAGTENTGELFF
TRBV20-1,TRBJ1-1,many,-,TGCAGTGCTGTCGGGGCTGGGGCCACTGAAGCTTTCTTT,CSAVGAGATEAFF
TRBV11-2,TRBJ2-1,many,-,TGTGCCAGCAGCTTAGATCTAGTTGGGAATGAGCAGTTCTTC,CASSLDLVGNEQFF
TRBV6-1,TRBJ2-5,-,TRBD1,TGTGCCAGCAGTGGGGACAGGTTCTCGGAGACCCAGTACTTC,CASSGDRFSETQYF
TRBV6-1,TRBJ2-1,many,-,TGTGCCAGCAGTGAAATATCGGGTCTAGCCCTGAATGAGCAGTTCTTC,CASSEISGLALNEQFF
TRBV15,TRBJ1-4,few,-,TGTGCCACCAGCAGTGGAGGGGAAGGGGGTGCTAATGAAAAACTGTTTTTT,CATSSGGEGGANEKLFF
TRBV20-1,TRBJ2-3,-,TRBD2,TGCAGTGCTAGTTATCTCCTTCGGACGCGGGAGGGAATCACAGATACGCAGTATTTT,CSASYLLRTREGITDTQYF
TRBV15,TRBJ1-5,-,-,TGTGCCACCAGCAGAGGAAGGAACGGAGGACAGCCCCAGCATTTT,CATSRGRNGGQPQHF
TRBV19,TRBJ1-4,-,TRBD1,TGTGCCAGTAAGCCGACAGGGGGGGATGAAAAACTGTTTTTT,CASKPTGGDEKLFF
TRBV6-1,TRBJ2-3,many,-,TGTGCCAGCAGTTCCCCACCACGTCCACAGGGAACTAGCACAGATACGCAGTATTTT,CASSSPPRPQGTSTDTQYF
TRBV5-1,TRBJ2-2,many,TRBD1,TGCGCCAGCAGCCCCCTGGACAGGGCCGGGGAGCTGTTTTTT,CASSPLDRAGELFF
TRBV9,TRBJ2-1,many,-,TGTGCCAGCAGCGTAGCTACCGGGACCCCTGGAGTCGAGCAGTTCTTC,CASSVATGTPGVEQFF
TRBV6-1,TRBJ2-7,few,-,TGTGCCAGCAGTCCTGGACTCCTGCCCGAGCAGTACTTC,CASSPGLLPEQYF
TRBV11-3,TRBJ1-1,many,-,TGTGCCAGCAGCTTAGTGGCTAAAGGGAACACTGAAGCTTTCTTT,CASSLVAKGNTEAFF
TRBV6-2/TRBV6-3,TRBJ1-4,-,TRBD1,TGTGCCAGCAGTGGACAGGGTACTAATGAAAAACTGTTTTTT,CASSGQGTNEKLFF
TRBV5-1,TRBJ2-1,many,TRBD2,TGCGCCAGCAGCTTGAAGGGACGGGGGACTAGCGGGAGAGGTGATGAGCAGTTCTTC,CASSLKGRGTSGRGDEQFF
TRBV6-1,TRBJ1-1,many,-,TGTGCCAGCAGTCAGAGACAGGCCACTGAAGCTTTCTTT,CASSQRQATEAFF
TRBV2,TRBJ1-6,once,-,TGTGCCAGCAGTGCGGGGGGGAATTCACCCCTCCACTTT,CASSAGGNSPLHF
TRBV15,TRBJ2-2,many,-,TGTGCCACCAGCAGAGGGGAAAGGGAGAACACCGGGGAGCTGTTTTTT,CATSRGERENTGELFF
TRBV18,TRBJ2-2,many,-,TGTGCCAGCTCACCTGGATACACCGGGGAGCTGTTTTTT,CASSPGYTGELFF
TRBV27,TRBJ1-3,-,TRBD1,TGTGCCAGCAACCAGCGGGACAGCTCCTTCCATATCTATTTT,CASNQRDSSFHIYF
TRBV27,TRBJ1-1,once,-,TGTGCCAGCAGTCTACCTGACAGTCTGGGCAGGGGATTTCGGAGAAACACTGAAGCTTTCTTT,CASSLPDSLGRGFRRNTEAFF
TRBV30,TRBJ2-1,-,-,TGTGCCGTCCGCGCCGCAAGGGGCAATGAGCAGTTCTTC,CAVRAARGNEQFF